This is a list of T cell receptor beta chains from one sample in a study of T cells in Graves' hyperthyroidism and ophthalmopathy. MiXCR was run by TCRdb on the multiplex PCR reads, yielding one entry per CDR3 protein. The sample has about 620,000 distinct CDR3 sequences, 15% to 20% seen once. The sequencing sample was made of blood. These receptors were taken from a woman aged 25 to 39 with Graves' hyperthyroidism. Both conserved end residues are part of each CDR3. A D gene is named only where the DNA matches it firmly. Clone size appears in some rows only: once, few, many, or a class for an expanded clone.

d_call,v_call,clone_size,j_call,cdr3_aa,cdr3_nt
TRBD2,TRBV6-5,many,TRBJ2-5,CASSYFTSEQETQYF,TGTGCCAGCAGTTACTTTACTAGCGAGCAAGAGACCCAGTACTTC
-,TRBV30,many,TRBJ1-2,CAWGPGGHYGYTF,TGTGCCTGGGGACCCGGGGGGCACTATGGCTACACCTTC
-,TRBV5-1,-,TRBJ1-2,CASSLALQPYGYTF,TGCGCCAGCAGCTTGGCCCTCCAGCCCTATGGCTACACCTTC
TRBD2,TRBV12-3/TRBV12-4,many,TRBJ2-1,CASSFRSRPLAGGGSGEQFF,TGTGCCAGCAGTTTCCGCAGCCGCCCCCTAGCGGGAGGGGGGTCGGGTGAGCAGTTCTTC
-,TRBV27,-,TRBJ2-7,CVSRKSHYEQYF,TGTGTCAGCCGCAAATCGCACTACGAGCAGTACTTC
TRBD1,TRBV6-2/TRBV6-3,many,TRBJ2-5,CASSYGRQGQRQETQYF,TGTGCCAGCAGTTACGGGAGACAGGGTCAAAGGCAAGAGACCCAGTACTTC
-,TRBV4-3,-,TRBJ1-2,CASSQDSGVLGYGYTF,TGCGCCAGCAGCCAAGATTCAGGGGTGTTGGGTTATGGCTACACCTTC
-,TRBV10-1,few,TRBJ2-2,CASSDADRNGNTGELFF,TGCGCCAGCAGTGACGCTGACAGGAATGGGAACACCGGGGAGCTGTTTTTT
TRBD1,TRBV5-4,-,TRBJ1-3,CASSLDRGAGNTIYF,TGTGCCAGCAGCTTGGACAGGGGTGCTGGAAACACCATATATTTT
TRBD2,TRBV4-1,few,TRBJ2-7,CASSQDGSGTPSYEQYF,TGCGCCAGCAGCCAAGATGGGAGCGGGACCCCCTCCTACGAGCAGTACTTC
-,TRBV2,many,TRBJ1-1,CANSGSHNTEAFF,TGTGCCAACAGCGGTAGTCACAACACTGAAGCTTTCTTT
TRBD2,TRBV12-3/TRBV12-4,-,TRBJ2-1,CASSYPRTSGRLDEQFF,TGTGCCAGCAGTTACCCAAGGACTAGCGGGAGGTTAGATGAGCAGTTCTTC
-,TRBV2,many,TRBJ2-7,CASLSVSYEQYF,TGTGCCAGCTTGTCGGTCTCCTACGAGCAGTACTTC
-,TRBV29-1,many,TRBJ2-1,CSVKQGGSYNEQFF,TGCAGCGTTAAGCAAGGGGGCTCCTACAATGAGCAGTTCTTC
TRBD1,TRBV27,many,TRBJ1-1,CASSLSQGGGGDTEAFF,TGTGCCAGCAGTTTATCTCAGGGAGGGGGCGGGGACACTGAAGCTTTCTTT
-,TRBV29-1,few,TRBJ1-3,CSRGHFPGNTIYF,TGCAGCAGGGGACACTTCCCTGGAAACACCATATATTTT
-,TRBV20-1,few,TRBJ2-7,CSMSGTQSSYEQYF,TGCAGTATGTCCGGGACCCAGAGCTCCTACGAGCAGTACTTC
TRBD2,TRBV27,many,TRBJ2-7,CASSFRGSSYEQYF,TGTGCCAGCAGTTTCCGCGGGAGCTCCTACGAGCAGTACTTC
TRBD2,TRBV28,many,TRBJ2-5,CASSLGALAGLQETQYF,TGTGCCAGCAGTTTAGGGGCGTTAGCGGGTCTTCAAGAGACCCAGTACTTC
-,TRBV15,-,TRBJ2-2,CATSRDPGSLTGELFF,TGTGCCACCAGCAGAGACCCAGGATCTTTGACCGGGGAGCTGTTTTTT
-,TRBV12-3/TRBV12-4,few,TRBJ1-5,CASSLGDLPQHF,TGTGCCAGCAGTCTGGGGGACTTGCCCCAGCATTTT
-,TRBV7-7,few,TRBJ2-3,CASSLGPGSTDTQYF,TGTGCTAGCAGCTTGGGTCCAGGCAGCACAGATACGCAGTATTTT